The 29 T cell receptor beta chains listed next were all sequenced from one sample in a study of blood T cell repertoires in COVID-19. Sequencing was performed with immunoSEQ multiplex PCR; in TCRdb, only in-frame clones are kept and a portion is missing. Of approximately 62,000 clones listed, 75% to 85% are singletons. Sequencing input: peripheral blood. The receptors stem from a man aged 80 or over with acute or convalescent COVID-19.

This chain links TRBV11-2 with TRBJ1-4; D not certain. CDR1 and CDR2 (germline): SGHAT, FQNNGV. This CDR3 comprises 15 residues. The germline V and J ends were trimmed by 1 base and 4 bases, with 10 bases remaining between them. The CDR3 is CASSLGGQLNEKLFF. CDR3 bases: TGTGCCAGCAGCTTAGGAGGCCAGCTTAATGAAAAACTGTTTTTT.

This clone was detected only once. The V and J genes are TRBV27 and TRBJ1-5; D might be TRBD1 (5 bases). The CDR3 sequence is 14 residues long. Germline CDR1 is MNHEY and CDR2 is SMNVEV (reference sequence). Trimming took 1 base from V and 5 from J, leaving 9 bases between them. The CDR3, as DNA: TGTGCCAGCAGTTTATTCCGGGGGGATCAGCCCCAGCATTTT. Protein: CASSLFRGDQPQHF.

This chain joins TRBV7-9 and TRBJ2-7; tentatively, D is TRBD1 (6 bases). This CDR3 spans 14 amino acids. Germline loops: CDR1 SEHNR, CDR2 FQNEAQ (reference sequence). The V end lost 5 bases, the J end lost 3 bases, and 14 bases lay between the germline ends. The CDR3, as DNA: TGTGCCAGCAGCCTGGATCAGGGGAACTACGAGCAGTACTTC. Translating it yields CASSLDQGNYEQYF. The full variable domain, its missing parts supplied by reference TRBV7-9 and TRBJ2-7, is DTGVSQNPRHKITKRGQNVTFRCDPISEHNRLYWYRQTLGQGPEFLTYFQNEAQLEKSRLLSDRFSAERPKGSFSTLEIQRTEQGDSAMYLCASSLDQGNYEQYFGPGTRLTVT.

This clone appeared a few times. CDR3 DNA sequence: TGCGCCAGCAGTGAAGAGCGGGGGGGCAGAAATGAGCAGTTCTTC. This translates into CASSEERGGRNEQFF. The chain has TRBV10-2 and TRBJ2-1, with 10 bases aligning to TRBD2. The CDR3 length is 15 residues. CDR1 and CDR2 (germline): WSHSY, SAAADI. V trimming: 3 bases; J trimming: 7 bases; junction bases outside the gene matches: 6.

The CDR3 DNA reads TGTGCTAGTGGTCTAGGACTGGAGACCCAGTACTTC. Translated, it gives CASGLGLETQYF. The gene calls are TRBV12-5 and TRBJ2-5; TRBD2 might be the D (5 bases). V was pared by 5 bases and J by 5 bases, with 9 bases between. The CDR3 is made up of 12 amino acids. Germline V gene lookup returns CDR1 LGHNT and CDR2 FRNRAP. Supplemented by reference TRBV12-5 and TRBJ2-5, the full variable domain reads DARVTQTPRHKVTEMGQEVTMRCQPILGHNTVFWYRQTMMQGLELLAYFRNRAPLDDSGMPKDRFSAEMPDATLATLKIQPSEPRDSAVYFCASGLGLETQYFGPGTRLLVL.

This chain connects TRBV10-3 to TRBJ2-1, with 13 positions matching TRBD2. CDR1 is ENHRY, CDR2 SYGVKD, per germline. J gave up 0 bases and V 5 bases, and 10 bases lay outside the gene matches. The CDR3 runs 19 residues. The CDR3 reads CAISNPTSGGSSSYNEQFF. CDR3 DNA sequence: TGTGCCATCAGTAACCCGACTAGCGGGGGGTCGAGCTCCTACAATGAGCAGTTCTTC.

The chain has TRBV13 and TRBJ1-1; 8 positions agree with TRBD1. J gave up 11 bases and V 0 bases, and 8 bases lay outside the gene matches. The CDR3 totals 14 residues. Germline loops: CDR1 PRHDT, CDR2 FYEKMQ (reference sequence). This chain's CDR3 is CASSLGPGGMLAFF. CDR3 bases: TGTGCCAGCAGCTTAGGACCAGGGGGCATGTTGGCTTTCTTT. The variable domain in full, with the rest retrieved from reference TRBV13 and TRBJ1-1, is AAGVIQSPRHLIKEKRETATLKCYPIPRHDTVYWYQQGPGQDPQFLISFYEKMQSDKGSIPDRFSAQQFSDYHSELNMSSLELGDSALYFCASSLGPGGMLAFFGQGTRLTVV.

The CDR3, as DNA: TGTGCCATCAGTGATCCTAGATACACAGATACGCAGTATTTT. The encoded protein is CAISDPRYTDTQYF. The chain uses TRBV10-3 and TRBJ2-3; D call uncertain. Germline values: CDR1 ENHRY, CDR2 SYGVKD. The CDR3 length is 14 residues. V was shortened by 3 bases and J by 2 bases, with 9 bases between the two germline ends.

The V and J genes are TRBV7-3 and TRBJ1-6; no definite D call. CDR1 SGHTA and CDR2 FQGTGA come from the germline V gene. The ends were cut back, 4 bases at V and 10 bases at J, with 11 bases in the middle. This CDR3 has 13 amino acids. The CDR3 DNA follows: TGTGCCAGCAGCTCCACCCCCGGGTCACCCCTCCACTTT. Translating gives CASSSTPGSPLHF.

This clone has only a few counts. This sequence joins TRBV10-1 and TRBJ2-3; 10 bases agree with TRBD1. The CDR3 is 15 amino acids. The V segment lost 2 bases and the J segment 4 bases; nucleotides outside the gene matches: 3. Germline-derived CDR1 and CDR2 are WNHNN and SYGVQD (reference sequence). The CDR3 here is CASSEGQGVSDTQYF. In DNA, the CDR3 is TGCGCCAGCAGTGAGGGACAGGGGGTGTCAGATACGCAGTATTTT.

This sequence joins TRBV18 and TRBJ2-2; TRBD1 agrees at 8 bases. Germline CDR1 reads KGHSH; CDR2 reads LQKENI. Germline trimming cut 6 bases from V and 5 bases from J; bases unmatched to any gene: 14. The CDR3 runs to 17 residues. The CDR3 region is CASSPRNQGARTGELFF. The CDR3 nucleotides read TGTGCCAGCTCGCCTCGAAACCAGGGGGCGAGAACCGGGGAGCTGTTTTTT.

The V and J genes are TRBV5-1 and TRBJ2-3; possible D gene TRBD2, 5 bases. Trimming cost V 2 bases and J 3 bases, with 10 bases left between them. The germline V gene has CDR1 SGHRS and CDR2 YFSETQ. The CDR3 has 14 residues. CDR3 region: CASSFQLGTDTQYF. DNA of the CDR3: TGCGCCAGCAGCTTTCAACTAGGAACAGATACGCAGTATTTT.

The V call is TRBV2, the J call TRBJ2-4; 7 bases map to TRBD1. CDR3 size: 13 residues. Per the germline V gene, CDR1 is SNHLY and CDR2 is FYNNEI. The ends lost 8 bases at V and 1 base at J; junction bases unmatched: 2. This chain's CDR3 is CASQTGAKNIQYF. In DNA form, the CDR3 reads TGTGCCAGCCAGACAGGGGCCAAAAACATTCAGTACTTC.

The V and J genes are TRBV7-9 and TRBJ2-2, with D hard to call. CDR1 SEHNR and CDR2 FQNEAQ come from the germline V gene (reference sequence). V gave up 2 bases and J gave up 0 bases, with 4 bases separating them. The CDR3 covers 14 residues. CDR3 DNA sequence: TGTGCCAGCAGCTTACTTACGAACACCGGGGAGCTGTTTTTT. Its protein product is CASSLLTNTGELFF.

This clone was found once. V and J are TRBV5-8 and TRBJ2-1; 10 positions agree with TRBD1. Germline V gene data show CDR1 as SGHTS and CDR2 as YDEGEE. The CDR3 sequence is 16 residues long. Trimming cost V 1 base and J 2 bases; bases outside gene matches: 3. CDR3 nucleotides: TGTGCCAGCAGCTTGTCCGGGACAGGGGCCTACAATGAGCAGTTCTTC. It is translated as CASSLSGTGAYNEQFF. The full variable domain, in which reference TRBV5-8 and TRBJ2-1 provide the parts outside the CDR3, is EAGVTQSPTHLIKTRGQQATLRCSPISGHTSVYWYQQALGLGLQFLLWYDEGEERNRGNFPPRFSGRQFPNYSSELNVNALELEDSALYLCASSLSGTGAYNEQFFGPGTRLTVL.

This rearrangement joins TRBV27 to TRBJ2-3; 7 bases align to TRBD1. In germline, CDR1 is MNHEY, CDR2 SMNVEV (reference sequence). This CDR3 is built from 15 residues. V lost 6 bases to trimming and J lost 0 bases; unmatched junction nucleotides: 6. The CDR3 here is CASSQSGGSTDTQYF. CDR3 DNA sequence: TGTGCCAGCAGCCAATCAGGGGGAAGCACAGATACGCAGTATTTT.

The gene calls are TRBV6-6 and TRBJ2-5, with 8 bases identical to TRBD2. Per germline, CDR1 MNHNY and CDR2 SVGAGI (reference sequence). This CDR3 has 14 residues. V was clipped by 5 bases and J by 2 bases; unmatched bases: 4. The CDR3: CASSPGGVQETQYF. CDR3 DNA sequence: TGTGCCAGCAGTCCCGGGGGGGTTCAAGAGACCCAGTACTTC.

The chain has TRBV10-3 and TRBJ2-7; TRBD2 matches at 8 bases. Per the germline V gene, CDR1 is ENHRY and CDR2 is SYGVKD. The trim removed 1 base at V and 6 bases at J, leaving 8 bases unmatched. CDR3 length equals 15 residues. CDR3 nucleotide sequence: TGTGCCATCAGTGAGTGGAGCGGGGGCCGGAGCGAGCAGTACTTC. It specifies CAISEWSGGRSEQYF.

This chain joins TRBV7-9 and TRBJ2-3; D is unclear. Germline values: CDR1 SEHNR, CDR2 FQNEAQ (reference sequence). The CDR3 runs 13 residues. With 6 bases removed from V and 0 bases from J, the gap between germline ends came to 7 bases. The DNA for the CDR3 is TGTGCCAGCAGACCTACTAGCACAGATACGCAGTATTTT. Encoded protein: CASRPTSTDTQYF.

The chain recombines TRBV12-3 or TRBV12-4 with TRBJ2-7; 7 bases are a match to TRBD1. The trim removed 6 bases at V and 4 bases at J, leaving 6 bases unmatched. The CDR3 contains 13 residues. CDR3 bases: TGTGCCAGCAGGAGGGGGCTTGAGTACGAGCAGTACTTC. It codes for CASRRGLEYEQYF.

The chain is built from TRBV10-3 and TRBJ1-2; D is perhaps TRBD1 (5 bases). V shed 3 bases and J shed 4 bases, with 9 bases lying between them. This CDR3 spans 13 amino acids. Germline V gives CDR1 ENHRY, CDR2 SYGVKD. CDR3 nucleotide sequence: TGTGCCATCAGTGAAGGGGAAATCTATGGCTACACCTTC. Translation gives CAISEGEIYGYTF.

This rearrangement joins TRBV4-1 to TRBJ2-7; 8 positions agree with TRBD1. The CDR3 totals 16 residues. Germline V gene lookup returns CDR1 MGHRA and CDR2 YSYEKL. Trimming removed 3 bases from V and 1 base from J; junction bases left unmatched: 8. The CDR3 spells CASSHTLTGESYEQYF. In nucleotides, the CDR3 is TGCGCCAGCAGCCATACCCTGACAGGGGAATCCTACGAGCAGTACTTC.

The V call is TRBV10-3, the J call TRBJ2-5, with TRBD1 matching 8 bases. CDR1 is ENHRY, CDR2 SYGVKD, per germline. Losses at the gene ends were 4 bases for V and 5 bases for J; bases not matched to a gene: 9. The CDR3 runs 15 residues. CDR3 DNA sequence: TGTGCCATCAGTGTCTCCGGACAGGGAAGGGAGACCCAGTACTTC. Protein: CAISVSGQGRETQYF.

The V and J genes are TRBV7-2 and TRBJ1-3; 8 nucleotides line up with TRBD1. Germline trimming cut 6 bases from V and 4 bases from J; bases unmatched to any gene: 8. CDR3 length: 15 amino acids. The V gene's germline CDR1 is SGHTA and CDR2 FQGNSA. The CDR3 protein is CASRQDRATGNTIYF. The CDR3 DNA reads as TGTGCCAGCAGACAGGACAGGGCTACGGGAAACACCATATATTTT.

In this sample, this clone turned up once. This chain connects TRBV6-6 to TRBJ1-5, with TRBD1 as a possible D gene (6 bases). Germline CDR1 and CDR2: MNHNY and SVGAGI (reference sequence). This CDR3 has 15 amino acids. The germline V and J ends were trimmed by 8 bases and 1 base, with 15 bases remaining between them. CDR3: CASASGTLSNQPQHF. CDR3 in DNA: TGTGCCAGCGCCTCCGGGACACTAAGCAATCAGCCCCAGCATTTT.

The chain uses TRBV7-9 and TRBJ1-2; 7 nucleotides agree with TRBD1. Germline-derived CDR1 and CDR2 are SEHNR and FQNEAQ (reference sequence). The CDR3 is made up of 12 amino acids. V was clipped by 6 bases and J by 4 bases; unmatched bases: 2. DNA of the CDR3: TGTGCCAGCAGTCGGGACAGCTATGGCTACACCTTC. This encodes CASSRDSYGYTF.

CDR3 DNA: TGTGCCACCAGCAGAGAAAGAGGGGGGGCCAACGTCCTGACTTTC. This sequence encodes CATSRERGGANVLTF. This sequence joins TRBV15 and TRBJ2-6, with D perhaps matching TRBD2 (5 bases). The V gene lost 0 bases and the J gene lost 4 bases, with 7 bases spanning the gap. Germline V gene sequence: CDR1 LNHNV, CDR2 YYDKDF (reference sequence). This CDR3 is built from 15 residues.

The V gene is TRBV2, the J gene TRBJ1-2; the match to TRBD1 covers 12 bases. The CDR3 contains 17 residues. The V segment lost 6 bases and the J segment 8 bases; nucleotides outside the gene matches: 16. Germline V gene sequence: CDR1 SNHLY, CDR2 FYNNEI. CDR3 DNA sequence: TGTGCCAGCAGAACCGGGACAGGGGGCGCAGGAGTCGGCGGCTACACCTTC. Protein: CASRTGTGGAGVGGYTF.

The rearrangement joins TRBV20-1 to TRBJ1-3; 8 bases fit TRBD1. This CDR3 contains 15 residues. J lost 0 bases, V lost 3 bases, and 4 bases had no gene match. The V gene's germline CDR1 is DFQATT and CDR2 SNEGSKA (reference sequence). The CDR3 sequence is CSASETGDSGNTIYF. The CDR3 DNA reads as TGCAGTGCTAGTGAGACAGGGGACTCTGGAAACACCATATATTTT.